This T cell receptor (beta chain) appears in the sequencing data of a study of cytomegalovirus exposure and HLA in healthy donors. Worth noting for this clone: The antigen is not known.

PCR primers comprised 60 Vbeta and 13 Jbeta primers. Clones were read by immunoSEQ multiplex PCR, and TCRdb kept only the in-frame ones, dropping some. The sample yields a few hundred thousand clones, over 70% seen once. Findings of the study overall: In a later analysis, specific HLA alleles were associated with 15,000 to 20,000 TCR beta sequences at a 0.05 false discovery rate.

The sequencing input was PBMCs. The clonotype was recovered from a woman aged 55-70 years in good health and CMV-seropositive.

CDR3 region: CASSRQSGTGGGYEQYF. CDR3 DNA: TGTGCCAGCAGCAGACAAAGTGGGACAGGGGGCGGGTACGAGCAGTACTTC. The V call is TRBV7-2, the J call TRBJ2-7; TRBD1 matches 12 bases. The CDR3 has 17 amino acids. The V and J ends lost 5 bases and 4 bases, in that order; junction bases with no gene match: 12. CDR1 SGHTA and CDR2 FQGNSA come from the germline V gene.